Sequencing of this T cell receptor beta chain was carried out in a study of T cells after yellow fever vaccination. General study findings and limits: Post-booster repertoires contained most primary-vaccination clones again (around 96% CD4, around 88% CD8).

One entry per CDR3 protein, called by TCRdb with MiXCR from the 5' RACE reads. The table lists about 430,000 distinct CDR3 sequences, around 20% of them singletons. The CDR3 is made up of 14 amino acids. Per germline, CDR1 LGHNA and CDR2 YSLEER. Trimming stripped 0 bases from V and 0 bases from J, with 3 bases between. This clonotype has ten or more counts. Its antigen is as yet unknown. This receptor was identified in a man younger than 35 who received the YFV17D yellow fever vaccine. This sample comprised PBMCs, obtained before the yellow fever booster vaccination. The genes are TRBV4-3 and TRBJ1-3; D gene ambiguous. CDR3 DNA: TGCGCCAGCAGCCAAGAAGGCTCTGGAAACACCATATATTTT. It yields the protein CASSQEGSGNTIYF.